This entry features one T cell receptor (beta chain) sequence. The antigen is not known. The CDR3 extends over 11 amino acids. CDR1 is MNHNS and CDR2 is SASEGT in the germline V gene. Trimming removed 2 bases at V and 4 bases at J, with 3 bases between. These data come from a study of cytomegalovirus exposure and HLA in healthy donors. On the study more broadly: One earlier analysis, a look at 150 million to 200 million T cells, found about 100 million unique TCR beta sequences.

The PCR used 60 Vbeta and 13 Jbeta primers. TCRdb keeps only in-frame clones here, not all; method: immunoSEQ multiplex PCR. The sample has 95,000 to 150,000 clones; roughly 82% are singletons. Study results and caveats: Later analysis identified a missense DCLRE1C variant that was linked to TCR beta V- and J-gene trimming.

The chain uses TRBV6-1 and TRBJ2-7; D is ambiguous. Sequenced sample: PBMCs. The clonotype was recovered from a woman between 35 and 50 years old in good health and CMV-seropositive. The CDR3 DNA is TGTGCCAGCAGTGAAACTTACGAGCAGTACTTC. Its translation is CASSETYEQYF.